This passage covers 29 T cell receptor beta chains from one sample sequenced in a study of Ad26.COV2.S vaccination and SARS-CoV-2 variants. The method was immunoSEQ multiplex PCR; TCRdb's version includes in-frame clones alone and lacks a portion of them. Here the sample spans around 400,000 clones, approximately 91% being singletons. The treatment was: some 19 received Ad26.COV2.S at low or high dose, single or two shots; about 5 received placebo; per-sample allocation not given. Each sample was drawn 63 days after the first injection (of vaccine or placebo). The source material was peripheral blood, sampled in a trial of Ad26.COV2.S vaccine versus placebo. These receptors were taken from a person aged 18-65 years who received the Ad26.COV2.S COVID-19 vaccine or a placebo.

The J gene is TRBJ1-1, the V gene TRBV2; tentative D call: TRBD1 (6 bases). This CDR3 is built from 14 residues. Germline-derived CDR1 and CDR2 are SNHLY and FYNNEI. V lost 5 bases to trimming and J lost 7 bases, with 17 bases between them. The CDR3 here is CASSPGGGADEAFF. The CDR3 nucleotides read TGTGCCAGCAGTCCCGGGGGCGGGGCGGATGAAGCTTTCTTT.

The gene calls are TRBV6-2 or TRBV6-3 and TRBJ1-1; D not certain. V lost 4 bases to trimming and J lost 1 base, with 7 bases between them. The CDR3 runs to 13 residues. Looked up from germline, CDR1 is MNHEY and CDR2 is SVGEGT. The CDR3 DNA sequence: TGTGCCAGCAGTTCCCACTGGAACACTGAAGCTTTCTTT. Protein sequence: CASSSHWNTEAFF.

The V call is TRBV10-3, the J call TRBJ2-7; D is ambiguous. V dropped 3 bases and J dropped 0 bases, with 9 bases sitting between them. The CDR3 has 14 amino acids. CDR1 and CDR2 from the germline V gene are ENHRY and SYGVKD. CDR3 sequence: CAISDLGNSYEQYF. The CDR3 DNA is TGTGCCATCAGTGATCTAGGGAACTCCTACGAGCAGTACTTC.

J is TRBJ2-1 and V is TRBV7-9; D may be TRBD1 (5 bases). CDR3 size: 10 residues. Looked up from germline, CDR1 is SEHNR and CDR2 is FQNEAQ (reference sequence). Trimming removed 5 bases at V and 16 bases at J, with 12 bases between. The chain's CDR3 is CASSTTGPFF. CDR3 nucleotides: TGTGCCAGCAGCACCACAGGCCCTTTCTTC.

The chain uses TRBV7-2 and TRBJ2-1, with 7 positions matching TRBD1. This CDR3 has 14 amino acids. Germline V gene lookup returns CDR1 SGHTA and CDR2 FQGNSA. V gave up 5 bases and J gave up 4 bases; unmatched junction bases: 5. The CDR3 region is CASSLGQEYNEQFF. The CDR3 DNA follows: TGTGCCAGCAGCCTCGGACAGGAGTACAATGAGCAGTTCTTC.

A word on this clone: A far more abundant clone sits one base away, making this likely a read error. The chain combines TRBV9 with TRBJ2-3; D gene uncertain. This CDR3 spans 13 amino acids. Per germline, CDR1 SGDLS and CDR2 YYNGEE. Trimming left V 3 bases short and J 0 bases short, with 5 bases between. CDR3 protein: CASSDGSTDTQYF. Written as DNA, the CDR3 is TGTGCCAGCAGCGACGGGAGCACAGATACGCAGTATTTT.

V usage is TRBV5-1 and J usage is TRBJ2-5; no clear D gene. The germline gives CDR1 SGHRS, CDR2 YFSETQ. The CDR3 runs 14 residues. The V and J ends lost 2 bases and 3 bases respectively, with 11 bases between them. This CDR3 reads CASSFRDEKETQYF. The CDR3 DNA follows: TGCGCCAGCAGCTTCAGAGACGAAAAAGAGACCCAGTACTTC.

This clone was seen a handful of times. V and J are TRBV6-1 and TRBJ1-1; D remains unclear. The CDR3 sequence is 11 residues long. Trimming pared 1 base from V and 9 bases from J, leaving 6 bases between. CDR1 and CDR2 (germline): MNHNS, SASEGT. The CDR3 reads CASSEVLKAFF. The CDR3 DNA reads TGTGCCAGCAGTGAAGTATTGAAAGCTTTCTTT.

This CDR3 reads CASSPGQPYEQYF. CDR3 DNA sequence: TGTGCCAGCTCACCAGGACAGCCTTACGAGCAGTACTTC. J is TRBJ2-7 and V is TRBV18; D possibly corresponds to TRBD1 (6 bases). V was shortened by 2 bases and J by 4 bases, with 9 bases between the two germline ends. The CDR3 runs 13 residues. Germline lookup yields CDR1 KGHSH and CDR2 LQKENI.

This clone was observed a few times. This chain uses TRBV10-3 with TRBJ1-6; possibly TRBD1 for D (5 bases). This CDR3 has 15 amino acids. The V end lost 3 bases, the J end lost 7 bases, and 13 bases lay between the germline ends. The V gene's germline CDR1 is ENHRY and CDR2 SYGVKD. CDR3 sequence: CAISDRTGANSPLHF. Written as DNA, the CDR3 is TGTGCCATCAGTGACAGGACCGGGGCCAATTCACCCCTCCACTTT.

The chain uses TRBV28 and TRBJ2-7; no firm D call. The CDR3 contains 13 residues. CDR1 and CDR2 from the germline V gene are MDHEN and SYDVKM. The V gene lost 3 bases and the J gene lost 3 bases, with 9 bases spanning the gap. CDR3 amino acids: CASSLNSIYEQYF. CDR3 coding DNA: TGTGCCAGCAGTTTGAACTCTATCTACGAGCAGTACTTC.

This chain links TRBV30 with TRBJ1-3; D might be TRBD1 (5 bases). The CDR3 runs to 14 residues. Per the germline V gene, CDR1 is GTSNPN and CDR2 is SVGIG (reference sequence). Trimming left V 5 bases short and J 4 bases short, with 15 bases between. The CDR3 sequence is CAWGTGGRGNTIYF. The CDR3 DNA reads as TGTGCCTGGGGGACGGGAGGGCGAGGAAACACCATATATTTT.

The chain recombines TRBV5-1 with TRBJ2-5, with D unresolved. The V and J ends lost 3 bases and 1 base respectively, with 10 bases between them. The germline gives CDR1 SGHRS, CDR2 YFSETQ. The CDR3 has 14 residues. CDR3 residues: CASSSGPGQETQYF. CDR3 DNA: TGCGCCAGCAGCTCGGGCCCAGGCCAAGAGACCCAGTACTTC.

The rearrangement joins TRBV7-9 to TRBJ1-6; D remains ambiguous. Trimming cost V 5 bases and J 8 bases, with 10 bases left between them. The CDR3 runs to 13 residues. Germline CDR1 SEHNR, CDR2 FQNEAQ (reference sequence). Here the CDR3 reads CASSPARDSPLHF. The CDR3 coding sequence is TGTGCCAGCAGCCCAGCAAGGGATTCACCCCTCCACTTT.

This chain uses TRBV6-2 or TRBV6-3 with TRBJ2-1, with 10 bases fitting TRBD2. V lost 2 bases, J lost 4 bases, and 2 bases stayed unmatched. Germline lookup yields CDR1 MNHEY and CDR2 SVGEGT. There are 15 residues in the CDR3. The CDR3: CASSYTSGVYNEQFF. DNA for the CDR3: TGTGCCAGCAGTTACACTAGCGGGGTTTACAATGAGCAGTTCTTC.

This chain links TRBV6-5 with TRBJ1-1; D might be TRBD1 (5 bases). Germline lookup yields CDR1 MNHEY and CDR2 SVGAGI. Trimming took 6 bases from V and 2 from J, leaving 10 bases between them. The CDR3 covers 13 residues. The chain's CDR3 is CASRETVNTEAFF. The CDR3 nucleotides are TGTGCCAGCAGGGAGACAGTTAACACTGAAGCTTTCTTT.

The chain uses TRBV24-1 and TRBJ2-7; 7 nucleotides align to TRBD2. The V gene end was trimmed by 1 base and the J gene end by 0 bases; junction bases not matched to a gene: 11. Germline V gene sequence: CDR1 KGHDR, CDR2 SFDVKD. The CDR3 sequence is 18 residues long. In DNA form, the CDR3 reads TGTGCCACCAGTGATTTTCGGGGCCTAGCGGTGAGCTCCTACGAGCAGTACTTC. It is translated as CATSDFRGLAVSSYEQYF.

The chain is built from TRBV9 and TRBJ2-3; 9 nucleotides match TRBD2. Germline lookup yields CDR1 SGDLS and CDR2 YYNGEE. Trimming at V came to 0 bases and at J to 2 bases, leaving 4 bases not matched to a gene. There are 16 residues in the CDR3. DNA for the CDR3: TGTGCCAGCAGCGTAGGTTCTAGCGGGAACACAGATACGCAGTATTTT. Protein: CASSVGSSGNTDTQYF.

The chain employs TRBV30 and TRBJ1-3; D remains unclear. Trimming took off 8 bases at V and 0 bases at J, with 8 bases between the two ends. This CDR3 spans 12 amino acids. The germline V gene has CDR1 GTSNPN and CDR2 SVGIG (reference sequence). The CDR3 DNA sequence: TGTGCCGGGGAGCGCTCTGGAAACACCATATATTTT. It encodes CAGERSGNTIYF.

V gene TRBV2 combines with J gene TRBJ1-2; TRBD1 agrees at 8 bases. The CDR3 is 15 residues long. From germline, CDR1 is SNHLY and CDR2 FYNNEI. The J segment lost 4 bases and the V segment lost 6 bases, leaving 10 bases of the junction unmatched. The CDR3 nucleotides read TGTGCCAGCAGCGGAGGACAGGGAACACTCTATGGCTACACCTTC. It translates to CASSGGQGTLYGYTF. Together with reference TRBV2 and TRBJ1-2, the CDR3 gives the full variable domain: EPEVTQTPSHQVTQMGQEVILRCVPISNHLYFYWYRQILGQKVEFLVSFYNNEISEKSEIFDDQFSVERPDGSNFTLKIRSTKLEDSAMYFCASSGGQGTLYGYTFGSGTRLTVV.

The chain is built from TRBV29-1 and TRBJ2-7, with 10 positions matching TRBD2. Per the germline V gene, CDR1 is SQVTM and CDR2 is ANQGSEA. V dropped 4 bases and J dropped 2; count of bases not matched to a gene: 11. The CDR3 extends over 16 amino acids. This CDR3 is CSVVGLAGARTYEQYF. In nucleotides, the CDR3 is TGCAGCGTTGTGGGGCTAGCGGGGGCGAGAACCTACGAGCAGTACTTC.

The CDR3 DNA is TGCGCCAGCAGCCAAACCGTAGCCGTTTTTGGAGATACGCAGTATTTT. Its protein is CASSQTVAVFGDTQYF. The chain uses TRBV4-3 and TRBJ2-3; D gene uncertain. Trimming took 2 bases from V and 5 from J, leaving 17 bases between them. CDR3 length equals 16 residues. Germline V gene data show CDR1 as LGHNA and CDR2 as YSLEER.

This chain joins TRBV6-6 and TRBJ1-2; unclear D gene. There are 16 residues in the CDR3. Trimming cost V 0 bases and J 7 bases, with 18 bases left between them. Germline V gene sequence: CDR1 MNHNY, CDR2 SVGAGI (reference sequence). The CDR3 coding sequence is TGTGCCAGCAGTTACTCGAGGCAGGCAAGTGAGTCTGGCTACACCTTC. This codes for CASSYSRQASESGYTF.

The chain has TRBV11-2 and TRBJ2-3; the match to TRBD1 covers 7 bases. Losses at the gene ends were 4 bases for V and 2 bases for J; bases not matched to a gene: 6. CDR3 length: 15 residues. The germline gives CDR1 SGHAT, CDR2 FQNNGV. CDR3 bases: TGTGCCAGCAGCTCGGGACAGATACCCACAGATACGCAGTATTTT. Amino acid sequence: CASSSGQIPTDTQYF.

The V and J genes are TRBV7-9 and TRBJ2-2; D could derive from TRBD1 or TRBD2 (5 bases each). The CDR3 runs 13 residues. Per germline, CDR1 SEHNR and CDR2 FQNEAQ (reference sequence). V lost 5 bases, J lost 6 bases, and 10 bases lay in between. This CDR3 reads CASSARGAGELFF. CDR3 DNA: TGTGCCAGCAGCGCCAGAGGGGCCGGGGAGCTGTTTTTT.

The genes are TRBV28 and TRBJ1-5; 8 nucleotides line up with TRBD1. Trimming took 5 bases from V and 5 from J; bases not matched to a gene: 2. The CDR3 sequence is 13 residues long. The germline V gene has CDR1 MDHEN and CDR2 SYDVKM. As DNA, the CDR3 is TGTGCCAGCAGTACGACAGGGGATCAGCCCCAGCATTTT. The encoded protein is CASSTTGDQPQHF.

The chain employs TRBV6-5 and TRBJ2-1, with TRBD2 matching over 7 bases. V trimming: 9 bases; J trimming: 5 bases; junction bases outside the gene matches: 7. The CDR3 has 13 residues. Germline V gene sequence: CDR1 MNHEY, CDR2 SVGAGI. CDR3 region: CASGLEDNNEQFF. Here the CDR3 DNA reads TGTGCCAGTGGACTAGAGGATAACAATGAGCAGTTCTTC.

The table lists this clone with a count of one. The gene calls are TRBV9 and TRBJ2-7; 8 bases are shared with TRBD2. V lost 1 base and J lost 2; bases outside the gene matches: 2. Germline lookup yields CDR1 SGDLS and CDR2 YYNGEE. This CDR3 has 14 residues. The DNA of the CDR3 is TGTGCCAGCAGCGTAACTAGCGGCCCCTACGAGCAGTACTTC. Translating gives CASSVTSGPYEQYF. The variable domain in full, completed from reference TRBV9 and TRBJ2-7, reads DSGVTQTPKHLITATGQRVTLRCSPRSGDLSVYWYQQSLDQGLQFLIQYYNGEERAKGNILERFSAQQFPDLHSELNLSSLELGDSALYFCASSVTSGPYEQYFGPGTRLTVT.

J is TRBJ2-2 and V is TRBV9; a possible D gene is TRBD1 (6 bases). The CDR3 is made up of 15 amino acids. From germline, CDR1 is SGDLS and CDR2 YYNGEE. V was shortened by 0 bases and J by 3 bases, with 9 bases between the two germline ends. The CDR3 sequence: CASSVGNRDTGELFF. CDR3 sequence (DNA): TGTGCCAGCAGCGTAGGGAACAGGGACACCGGGGAGCTGTTTTTT.